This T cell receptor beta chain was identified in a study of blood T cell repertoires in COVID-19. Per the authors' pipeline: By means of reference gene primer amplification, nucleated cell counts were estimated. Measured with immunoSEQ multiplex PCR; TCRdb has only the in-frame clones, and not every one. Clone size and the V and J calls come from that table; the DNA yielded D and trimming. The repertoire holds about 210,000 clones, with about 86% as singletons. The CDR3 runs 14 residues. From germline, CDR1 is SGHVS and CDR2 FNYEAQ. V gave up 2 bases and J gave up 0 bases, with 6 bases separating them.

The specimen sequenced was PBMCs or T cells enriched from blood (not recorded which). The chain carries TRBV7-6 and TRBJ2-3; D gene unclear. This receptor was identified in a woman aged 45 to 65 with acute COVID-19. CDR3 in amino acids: CASSLSPSTDTQYF. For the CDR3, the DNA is TGTGCCAGCAGCTTATCCCCTAGCACAGATACGCAGTATTTT.